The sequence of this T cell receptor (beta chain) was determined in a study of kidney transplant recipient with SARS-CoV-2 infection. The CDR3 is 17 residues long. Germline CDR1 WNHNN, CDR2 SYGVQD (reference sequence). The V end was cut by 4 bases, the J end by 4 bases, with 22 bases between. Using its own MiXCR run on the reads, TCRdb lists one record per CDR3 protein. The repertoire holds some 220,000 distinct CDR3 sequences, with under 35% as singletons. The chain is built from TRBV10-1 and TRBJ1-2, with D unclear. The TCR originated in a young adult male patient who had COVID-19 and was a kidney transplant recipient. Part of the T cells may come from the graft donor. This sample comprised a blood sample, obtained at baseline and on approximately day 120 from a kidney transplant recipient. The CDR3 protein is CASSARTRSRKTYGYTF. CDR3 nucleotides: TGCGCCAGCAGTGCAAGAACAAGATCGCGAAAGACCTATGGCTACACCTTC.